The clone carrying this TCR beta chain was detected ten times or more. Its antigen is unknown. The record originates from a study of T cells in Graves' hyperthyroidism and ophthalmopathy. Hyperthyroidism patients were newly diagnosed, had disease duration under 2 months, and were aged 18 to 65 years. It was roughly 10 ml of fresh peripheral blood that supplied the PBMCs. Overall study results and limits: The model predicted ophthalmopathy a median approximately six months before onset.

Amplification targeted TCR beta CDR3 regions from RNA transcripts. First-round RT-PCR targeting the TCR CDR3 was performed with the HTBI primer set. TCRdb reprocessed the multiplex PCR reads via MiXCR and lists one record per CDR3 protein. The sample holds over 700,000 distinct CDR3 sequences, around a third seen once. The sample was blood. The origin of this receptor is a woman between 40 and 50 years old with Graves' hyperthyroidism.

The CDR3 here is CASSIRGTANYGYTF. The CDR3 DNA sequence: TGTGCCAGTAGTATTCGGGGGACCGCTAACTATGGCTACACCTTC. J is TRBJ1-2 and V is TRBV19, with D perhaps TRBD1 (5 bases). This CDR3 has 15 residues. V lost 3 bases, J lost 0 bases, and 11 bases lay in between. Germline V gene lookup returns CDR1 LNHDA and CDR2 SQIVND (reference sequence). Drawing the rest from reference TRBV19 and TRBJ1-2, the complete variable domain is DGGITQSPKYLFRKEGQNVTLSCEQNLNHDAMYWYRQDPGQGLRLIYYSQIVNDFQKGDIAEGYSVSREKKESFPLTVTSAQKNPTAFYLCASSIRGTANYGYTFGSGTRLTVV.